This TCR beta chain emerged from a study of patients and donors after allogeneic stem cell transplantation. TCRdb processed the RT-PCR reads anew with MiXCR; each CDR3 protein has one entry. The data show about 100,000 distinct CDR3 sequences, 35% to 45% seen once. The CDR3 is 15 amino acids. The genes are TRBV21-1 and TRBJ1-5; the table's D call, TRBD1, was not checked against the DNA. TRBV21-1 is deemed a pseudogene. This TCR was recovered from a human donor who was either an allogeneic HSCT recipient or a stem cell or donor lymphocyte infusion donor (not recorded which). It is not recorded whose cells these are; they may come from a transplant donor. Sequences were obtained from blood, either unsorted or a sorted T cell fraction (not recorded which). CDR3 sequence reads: CASRMTGGSNQPQHF. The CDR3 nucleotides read TGTGCCAGCAGGATGACGGGGGGGAGCAATCAGCCCCAGCATTTT.